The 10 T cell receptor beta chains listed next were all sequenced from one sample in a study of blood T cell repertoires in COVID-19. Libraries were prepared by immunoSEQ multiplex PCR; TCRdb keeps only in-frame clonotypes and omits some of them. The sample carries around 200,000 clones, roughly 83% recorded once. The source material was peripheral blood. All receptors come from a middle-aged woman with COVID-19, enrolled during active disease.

The CDR3 DNA sequence: TGCGCCAGCAGCTTGTCTCTAACCTCCTACAATGAGCAGTTCTTC. Its protein is CASSLSLTSYNEQFF. V is TRBV5-1 and J is TRBJ2-1; D remains unclear. Deletions cut 1 base from V and 0 bases from J, with 8 bases between. Germline V CDR1 and CDR2: SGHRS, YFSETQ. The CDR3 extends over 15 amino acids.

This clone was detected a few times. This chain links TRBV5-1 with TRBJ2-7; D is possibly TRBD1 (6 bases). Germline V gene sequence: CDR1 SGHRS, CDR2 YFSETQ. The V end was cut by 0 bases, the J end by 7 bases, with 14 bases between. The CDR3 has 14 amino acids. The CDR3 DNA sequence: TGCGCCAGCAGCTTGGGCCAGGGGTTGAGTGAGCAGTACTTC. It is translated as CASSLGQGLSEQYF.

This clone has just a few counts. CDR3 amino acids: CASSPRLALGEQYF. As DNA, the CDR3 is TGTGCCAGCAGCCCTCGACTAGCCCTCGGGGAGCAGTACTTC. The chain is built from TRBV5-8 and TRBJ2-7, with 7 bases aligning to TRBD2. This CDR3 is 14 amino acids long. CDR1 and CDR2 (germline): SGHTS, YDEGEE. V trimming: 4 bases; J trimming: 7 bases; junction bases outside the gene matches: 11.

The DNA for the CDR3 is TGTGCCAGCAGCTTAGAGGGACAGCACTCCTACAATGAGCAGTTCTTC. It codes for CASSLEGQHSYNEQFF. V and J are TRBV11-3 and TRBJ2-1; TRBD1 agrees at 7 bases. Germline CDR1 is SGHNT and CDR2 is YENEEA. V was pared by 0 bases and J by 0 bases, with 2 bases of the junction left unmatched. This CDR3 is 16 amino acids long.

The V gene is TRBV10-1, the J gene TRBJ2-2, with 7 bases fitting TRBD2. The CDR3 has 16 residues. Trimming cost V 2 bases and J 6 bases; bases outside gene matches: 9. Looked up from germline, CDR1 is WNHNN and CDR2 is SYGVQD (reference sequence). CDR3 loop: CASSEPLGGGPGELFF. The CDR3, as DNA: TGCGCCAGCAGTGAGCCGTTGGGGGGAGGGCCCGGGGAGCTGTTTTTT.

CDR3 region: CASSHGTGEEKLFF. The CDR3 DNA sequence: TGCGCCAGCAGCCACGGGACAGGGGAAGAAAAACTGTTTTTT. The chain uses TRBV4-1 and TRBJ1-4, with 10 nucleotides matching TRBD1. The J segment lost 8 bases and the V segment lost 3 bases, leaving 3 bases of the junction unmatched. Per the germline V gene, CDR1 is MGHRA and CDR2 is YSYEKL. CDR3 length: 14 amino acids.

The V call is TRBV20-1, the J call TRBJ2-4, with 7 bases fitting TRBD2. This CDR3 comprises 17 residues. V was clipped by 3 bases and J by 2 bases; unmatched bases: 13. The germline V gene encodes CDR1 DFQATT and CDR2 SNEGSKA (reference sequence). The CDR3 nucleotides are TGCAGTGCTAGTCGTGGGAGGGCCCGTTCGTCCAAAAACATTCAGTACTTC. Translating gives CSASRGRARSSKNIQYF.

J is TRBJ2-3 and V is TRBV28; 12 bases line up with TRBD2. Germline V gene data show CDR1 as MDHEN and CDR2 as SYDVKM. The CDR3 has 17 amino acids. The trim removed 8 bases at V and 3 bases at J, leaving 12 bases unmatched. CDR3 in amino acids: CASFRETSGRSTDTQYF. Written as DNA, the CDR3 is TGTGCCAGCTTTAGGGAGACTAGCGGGAGATCGACAGATACGCAGTATTTT.

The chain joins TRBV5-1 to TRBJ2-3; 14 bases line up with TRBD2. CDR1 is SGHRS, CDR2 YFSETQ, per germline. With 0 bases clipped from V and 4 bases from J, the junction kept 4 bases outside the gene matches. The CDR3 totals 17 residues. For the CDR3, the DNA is TGCGCCAGCAGCTTGGGACTAGCGGGAGGGCCTCCAGATACGCAGTATTTT. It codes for CASSLGLAGGPPDTQYF.

The DNA for the CDR3 is TGCGCCAGCAGCCAGGGGCAGTATAGCAATCAGCCCCAGCATTTT. The encoded protein is CASSQGQYSNQPQHF. The V gene is TRBV4-1, the J gene TRBJ1-5; a possible D gene is TRBD1 (5 bases). Trimming cost V 3 bases and J 0 bases, with 9 bases left between them. Germline values: CDR1 MGHRA, CDR2 YSYEKL. The CDR3 totals 15 residues.